These 9 T cell receptor beta chains were all obtained from the same sample, sequenced in a study of cytomegalovirus exposure and HLA in healthy donors. Produced via immunoSEQ multiplex PCR; TCRdb's table is partial and in-frame only. The sample contains roughly 50,000 clones, 90% to 95% of which appear only once. Sample: PBMCs. These receptors were taken from a woman in her late teens or twenties in good health and CMV-seropositive.

In this sample, this clone turned up a few times. This rearrangement joins TRBV7-9 to TRBJ2-7; a weak D match, TRBD2 (6 bases). The CDR3 is 12 amino acids. V was shortened by 5 bases and J by 7 bases, with 12 bases between the two germline ends. Germline V gene sequence: CDR1 SEHNR, CDR2 FQNEAQ (reference sequence). In nucleotides, the CDR3 is TGTGCCAGCAGCAGGTTCGCGGGGGAGCAGTACTTC. Protein sequence: CASSRFAGEQYF.

The gene calls are TRBV10-3 and TRBJ1-6; D is unclear. The CDR3 sequence is 15 residues long. The V end lost 5 bases, the J end lost 8 bases, and 16 bases lay between the germline ends. The V gene's germline CDR1 is ENHRY and CDR2 SYGVKD. The CDR3: CAISTLAGWDSPLHF. The CDR3 nucleotides are TGTGCCATCAGTACGTTGGCCGGGTGGGATTCACCCCTCCACTTT.

This clone was recorded once. The chain recombines TRBV7-2 with TRBJ2-7; 14 bases match TRBD2. V was pared by 1 base and J by 6 bases, with 2 bases of the junction left unmatched. The CDR3 sequence is 15 residues long. Germline CDR1 is SGHTA and CDR2 is FQGNSA. The CDR3 spells CASSLGLAGGVEQYF. The CDR3 DNA is TGTGCCAGCAGCTTAGGACTAGCGGGGGGGGTCGAGCAGTACTTC.

The genes are TRBV7-2 and TRBJ2-3; D is undetermined. Trimming shortened V by 1 base and J by 5 bases, and 7 bases separated the two germline ends. The germline V gene has CDR1 SGHTA and CDR2 FQGNSA. The CDR3 runs to 13 residues. CDR3 region: CASSLGRRDTQYF. The CDR3 DNA follows: TGTGCCAGCAGCTTAGGTCGTAGAGATACGCAGTATTTT. The full variable domain, completed using reference TRBV7-2 and TRBJ2-3, is GAGVSQSPSNKVTEKGKDVELRCDPISGHTALYWYRQSLGQGLEFLIYFQGNSAPDKSGLPSDRFSAERTGGSVSTLTIQRTQQEDSAVYLCASSLGRRDTQYFGPGTRLTVL.

The chain has TRBV11-2 and TRBJ2-5; 11 bases match TRBD2. With V trimmed by 3 bases and J by 1 base, 1 base remained unmatched. Germline-derived CDR1 and CDR2 are SGHAT and FQNNGV. This CDR3 is 15 amino acids long. The CDR3 region has the DNA TGTGCCAGCAGCTTTCTAGCGGGGGGCCAAGAGACCCAGTACTTC. Encoded protein: CASSFLAGGQETQYF.

The chain joins TRBV25-1 to TRBJ2-3, with TRBD2 matching 13 bases. The CDR3 is 15 residues long. The V gene's germline CDR1 is MGHDK and CDR2 SYGVNS. The V and J ends lost 4 bases and 5 bases, in that order; junction bases with no gene match: 3. CDR3 protein: CASSGLAGGGDTQYF. The CDR3 bases are TGTGCCAGCAGTGGACTAGCGGGGGGTGGAGATACGCAGTATTTT.

The genes are TRBV19 and TRBJ1-2, with 7 bases fitting TRBD1. CDR3 length equals 16 residues. Germline loops: CDR1 LNHDA, CDR2 SQIVND (reference sequence). The ends lost 5 bases at V and 1 base at J; junction bases unmatched: 10. The chain's CDR3 is CASSFEIGGFNYGYTF. For the CDR3, the DNA is TGTGCCAGTAGTTTCGAGATAGGGGGCTTTAACTATGGCTACACCTTC. The variable domain in full, completed from reference TRBV19 and TRBJ1-2, reads DGGITQSPKYLFRKEGQNVTLSCEQNLNHDAMYWYRQDPGQGLRLIYYSQIVNDFQKGDIAEGYSVSREKKESFPLTVTSAQKNPTAFYLCASSFEIGGFNYGYTFGSGTRLTVV.

This clone was found once. In nucleotides, the CDR3 is TGTGCCAGCAGTGTACAGGGGGCAGAGGATGAAGCTTTCTTT. Its translation: CASSVQGAEDEAFF. The chain is built from TRBV2 and TRBJ1-1; TRBD1 agrees at 9 bases. Germline V gene lookup returns CDR1 SNHLY and CDR2 FYNNEI. CDR3 size: 14 residues. J lost 7 bases, V lost 4 bases, and 7 bases had no gene match.

V usage is TRBV4-1 and J usage is TRBJ2-3; 11 bases map to TRBD2. The J segment lost 1 base and the V segment lost 4 bases, leaving 4 bases of the junction unmatched. The CDR3 runs 16 residues. Germline loops: CDR1 MGHRA, CDR2 YSYEKL. In DNA form, the CDR3 reads TGCGCCAGCAGCCGACCGACTAGCGGGGGCACAGATACGCAGTATTTT. It translates to CASSRPTSGGTDTQYF.